This T cell receptor (beta chain) was recorded in a study of blood T cell repertoires in COVID-19. Whole-study context: COVID-19 samples, acute and convalescent, were from the United States, Italy and Spain. T cells, B-cell-depleted T cells, or PBMCs provided the cDNA or gDNA that served as material.

This clone was seen a single time. Per the original data handling: Reference gene primer amplification gave estimated nucleated cell counts. Produced via immunoSEQ multiplex PCR; TCRdb's table is partial and in-frame only. That table furnishes V, J and clone size, whereas the DNA furnished D and trimming. The repertoire consists of 50,000 or so clones, with 80% to 85% occurring once and the leading ten covering approximately 2.6%. From germline, CDR1 is LGHDT and CDR2 YNNKEL (reference sequence). Trimming shortened V by 4 bases and J by 3 bases, and 10 bases separated the two germline ends. The CDR3 is made up of 13 amino acids.

Sequenced sample: peripheral blood. The TCR originated in a man aged 50-59 years with acute or convalescent COVID-19. The rearrangement uses TRBV3-1 (or the pseudogene TRBV3-2) and TRBJ2-7; the D is unclear. The CDR3 spells CASSPPVSYEQYF. In DNA, the CDR3 is TGTGCCAGCAGCCCCCCAGTAAGCTACGAGCAGTACTTC.